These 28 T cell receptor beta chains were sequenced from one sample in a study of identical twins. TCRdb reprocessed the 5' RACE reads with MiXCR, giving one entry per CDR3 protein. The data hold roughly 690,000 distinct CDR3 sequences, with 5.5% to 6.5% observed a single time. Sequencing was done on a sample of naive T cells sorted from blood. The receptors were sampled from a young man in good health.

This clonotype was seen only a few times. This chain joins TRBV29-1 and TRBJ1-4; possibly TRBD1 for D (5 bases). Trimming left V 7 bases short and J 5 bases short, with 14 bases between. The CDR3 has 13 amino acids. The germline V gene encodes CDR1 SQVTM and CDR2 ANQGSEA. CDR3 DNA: TGCAGCGGCATCACAGGAGGGAATGAAAAACTGTTTTTT. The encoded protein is CSGITGGNEKLFF.

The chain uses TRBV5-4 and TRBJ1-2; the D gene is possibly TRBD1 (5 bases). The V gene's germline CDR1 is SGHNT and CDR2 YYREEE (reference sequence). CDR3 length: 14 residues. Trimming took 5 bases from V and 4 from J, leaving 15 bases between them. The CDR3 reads CASRYPGLSYGYTF. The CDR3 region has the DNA TGTGCCAGCAGGTATCCGGGACTAAGCTATGGCTACACCTTC. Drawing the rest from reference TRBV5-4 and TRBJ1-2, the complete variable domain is ETGVTQSPTHLIKTRGQQVTLRCSSQSGHNTVSWYQQALGQGPQFIFQYYREEENGRGNFPPRFSGLQFPNYSSELNVNALELDDSALYLCASRYPGLSYGYTFGSGTRLTVV.

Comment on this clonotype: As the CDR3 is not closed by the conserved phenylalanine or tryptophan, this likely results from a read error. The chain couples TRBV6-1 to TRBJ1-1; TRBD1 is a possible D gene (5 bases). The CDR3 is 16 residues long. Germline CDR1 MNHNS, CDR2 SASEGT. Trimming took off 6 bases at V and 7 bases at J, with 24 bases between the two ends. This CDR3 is CASSATVVGLPGEAFI. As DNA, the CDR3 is TGTGCCAGCAGCGCGACAGTAGTGGGTCTTCCCGGTGAAGCTTTCATT.

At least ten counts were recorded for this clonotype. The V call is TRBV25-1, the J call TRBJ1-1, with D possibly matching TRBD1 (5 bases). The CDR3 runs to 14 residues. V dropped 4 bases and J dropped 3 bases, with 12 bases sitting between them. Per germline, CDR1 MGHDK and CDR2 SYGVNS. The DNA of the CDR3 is TGTGCCAGCAGTGTACTCGACAGCTACACTGAAGCTTTCTTT. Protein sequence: CASSVLDSYTEAFF.

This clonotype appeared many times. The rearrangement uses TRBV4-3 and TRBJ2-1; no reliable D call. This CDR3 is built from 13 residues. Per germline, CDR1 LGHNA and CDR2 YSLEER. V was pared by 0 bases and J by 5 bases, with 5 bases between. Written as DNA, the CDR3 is TGCGCCAGCAGCCAAGAGATGCACAATGAGCAGTTCTTC. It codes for CASSQEMHNEQFF.

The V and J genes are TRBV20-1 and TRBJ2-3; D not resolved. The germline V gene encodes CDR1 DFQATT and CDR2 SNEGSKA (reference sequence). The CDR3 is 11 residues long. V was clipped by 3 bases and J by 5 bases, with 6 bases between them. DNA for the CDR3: TGCAGTGCTAGCCTCCAAGATACGCAGTATTTT. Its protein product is CSASLQDTQYF.

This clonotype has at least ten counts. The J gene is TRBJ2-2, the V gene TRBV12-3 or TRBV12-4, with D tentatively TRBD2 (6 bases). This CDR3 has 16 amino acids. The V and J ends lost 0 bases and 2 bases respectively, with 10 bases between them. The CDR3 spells CASSLARGRNTGELFF. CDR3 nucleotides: TGTGCCAGCAGTTTAGCGCGGGGTCGCAACACCGGGGAGCTGTTTTTT.

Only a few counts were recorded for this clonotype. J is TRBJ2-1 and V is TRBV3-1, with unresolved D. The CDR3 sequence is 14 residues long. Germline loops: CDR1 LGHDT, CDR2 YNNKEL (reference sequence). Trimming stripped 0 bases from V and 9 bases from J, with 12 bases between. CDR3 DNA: TGTGCCAGCAGCCAAGAAGTACCAGAACCTGAGCAGTTCTTC. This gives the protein CASSQEVPEPEQFF.

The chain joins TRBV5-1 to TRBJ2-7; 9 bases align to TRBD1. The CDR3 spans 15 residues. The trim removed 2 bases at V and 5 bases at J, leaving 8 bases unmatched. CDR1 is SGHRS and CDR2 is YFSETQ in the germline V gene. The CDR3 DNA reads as TGCGCCAGCAGCTTCATTCGACAGGGGGGTAACGAGCAGTACTTC. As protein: CASSFIRQGGNEQYF.

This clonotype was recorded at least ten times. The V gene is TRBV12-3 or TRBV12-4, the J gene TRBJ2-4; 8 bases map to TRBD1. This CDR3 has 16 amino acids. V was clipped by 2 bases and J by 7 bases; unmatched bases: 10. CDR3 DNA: TGTGCCAGCAGTTTATCGATCGGGGACAGGAGCAACATTCAGTACTTC. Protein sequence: CASSLSIGDRSNIQYF.

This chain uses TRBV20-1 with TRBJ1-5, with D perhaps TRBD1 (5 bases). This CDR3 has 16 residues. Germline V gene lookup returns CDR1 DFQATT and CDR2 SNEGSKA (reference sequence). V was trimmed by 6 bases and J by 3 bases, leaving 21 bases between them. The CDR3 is CSAHGPGREINQPQHF. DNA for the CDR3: TGCAGTGCCCATGGCCCGGGACGGGAGATCAATCAGCCCCAGCATTTT.

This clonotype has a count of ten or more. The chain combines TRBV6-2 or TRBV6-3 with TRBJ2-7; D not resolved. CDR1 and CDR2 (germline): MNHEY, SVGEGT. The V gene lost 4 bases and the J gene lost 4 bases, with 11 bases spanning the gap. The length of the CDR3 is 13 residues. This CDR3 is CASSFRTVYEQYV. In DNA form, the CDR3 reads TGTGCCAGCAGTTTTCGGACGGTTTACGAGCAGTACGTC.

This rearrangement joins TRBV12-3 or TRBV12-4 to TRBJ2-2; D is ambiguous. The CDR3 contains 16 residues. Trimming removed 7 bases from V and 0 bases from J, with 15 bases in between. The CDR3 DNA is TGTGCCAGCACTCCCCCTGCGGTCGCGAACACCGGGGAGCTGTTTTTT. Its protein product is CASTPPAVANTGELFF.

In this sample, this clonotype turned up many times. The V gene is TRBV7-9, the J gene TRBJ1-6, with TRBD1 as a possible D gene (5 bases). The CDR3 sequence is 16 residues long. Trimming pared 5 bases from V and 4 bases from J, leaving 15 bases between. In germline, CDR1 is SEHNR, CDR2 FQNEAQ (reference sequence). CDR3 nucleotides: TGTGCCAGCAGCCTTTTAACGGGACCTTATAATTCACCCCTCCACTTT. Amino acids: CASSLLTGPYNSPLHF.

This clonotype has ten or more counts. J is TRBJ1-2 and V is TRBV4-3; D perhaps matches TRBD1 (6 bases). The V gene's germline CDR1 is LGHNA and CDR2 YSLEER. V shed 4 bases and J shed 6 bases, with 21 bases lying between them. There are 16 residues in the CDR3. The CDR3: CASSPHVDSYYNGYTF. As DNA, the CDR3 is TGCGCCAGCAGCCCACATGTGGACAGCTACTACAATGGCTACACCTTC.

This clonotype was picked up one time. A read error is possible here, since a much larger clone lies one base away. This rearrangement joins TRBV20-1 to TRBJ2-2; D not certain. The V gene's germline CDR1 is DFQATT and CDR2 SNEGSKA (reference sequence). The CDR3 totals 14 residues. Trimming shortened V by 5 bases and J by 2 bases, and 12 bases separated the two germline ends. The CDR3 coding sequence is TGCAGTGCTTTGTGGACCCGAAACACCGGGGAGCTGTTTTTT. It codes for CSALWTRNTGELFF.

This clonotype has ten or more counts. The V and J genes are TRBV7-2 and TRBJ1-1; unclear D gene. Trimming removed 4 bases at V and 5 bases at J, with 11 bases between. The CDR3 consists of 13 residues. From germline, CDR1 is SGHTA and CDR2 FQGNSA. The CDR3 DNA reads TGTGCCAGCAGCTCCTCCGAAAGGACTGAAGCTTTCTTT. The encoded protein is CASSSSERTEAFF.

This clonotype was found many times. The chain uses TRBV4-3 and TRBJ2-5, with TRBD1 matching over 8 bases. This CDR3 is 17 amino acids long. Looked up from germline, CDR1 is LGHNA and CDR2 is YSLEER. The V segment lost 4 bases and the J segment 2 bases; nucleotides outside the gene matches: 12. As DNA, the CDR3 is TGCGCCAGCAGCCTCATGACCGGGACAGGAGGTCAAGAGACCCAGTACTTC. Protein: CASSLMTGTGGQETQYF.

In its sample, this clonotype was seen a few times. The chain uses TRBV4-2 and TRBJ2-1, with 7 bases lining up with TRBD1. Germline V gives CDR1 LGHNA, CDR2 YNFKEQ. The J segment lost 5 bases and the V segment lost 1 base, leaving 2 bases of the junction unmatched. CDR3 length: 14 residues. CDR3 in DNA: TGTGCCAGCAGCCAAGGGGACAGCCACAATGAGCAGTTCTTC. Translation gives CASSQGDSHNEQFF.

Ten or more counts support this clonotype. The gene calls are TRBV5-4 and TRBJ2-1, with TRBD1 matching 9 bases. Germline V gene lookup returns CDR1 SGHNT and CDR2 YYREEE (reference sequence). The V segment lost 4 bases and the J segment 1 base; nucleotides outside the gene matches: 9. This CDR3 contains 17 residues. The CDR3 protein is CASSHLPGQGSYNEQFF. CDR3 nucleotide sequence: TGTGCCAGCAGCCACTTACCGGGACAGGGTTCCTACAATGAGCAGTTCTTC.

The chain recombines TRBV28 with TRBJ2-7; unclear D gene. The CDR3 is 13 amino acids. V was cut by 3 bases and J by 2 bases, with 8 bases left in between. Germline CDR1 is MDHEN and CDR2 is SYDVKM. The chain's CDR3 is CASSLRQAYEQYV. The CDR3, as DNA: TGTGCCAGCAGTTTGAGGCAGGCCTACGAGCAGTACGTC.

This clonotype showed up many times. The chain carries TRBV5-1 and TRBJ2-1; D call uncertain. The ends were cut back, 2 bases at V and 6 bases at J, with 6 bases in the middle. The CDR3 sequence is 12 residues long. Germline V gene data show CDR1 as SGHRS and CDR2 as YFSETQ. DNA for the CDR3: TGCGCCAGCAGCTTCTATGCCAATGAGCAGTTCTTC. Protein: CASSFYANEQFF.

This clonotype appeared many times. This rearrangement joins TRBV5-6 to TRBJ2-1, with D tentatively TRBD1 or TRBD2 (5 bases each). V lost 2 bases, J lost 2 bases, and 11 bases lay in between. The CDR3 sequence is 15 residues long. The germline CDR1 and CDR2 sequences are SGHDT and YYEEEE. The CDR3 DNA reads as TGTGCCAGCAGCTTTCCAGGGAGTACCTACAATGAGCAGTTCTTC. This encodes CASSFPGSTYNEQFF.

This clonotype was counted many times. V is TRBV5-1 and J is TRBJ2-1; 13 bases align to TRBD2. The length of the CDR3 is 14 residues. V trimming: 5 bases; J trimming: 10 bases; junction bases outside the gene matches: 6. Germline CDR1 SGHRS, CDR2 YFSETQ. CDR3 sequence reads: CASRGLAGSDEQFF. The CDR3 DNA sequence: TGCGCCAGCAGGGGACTAGCGGGATCAGACGAGCAGTTCTTC.

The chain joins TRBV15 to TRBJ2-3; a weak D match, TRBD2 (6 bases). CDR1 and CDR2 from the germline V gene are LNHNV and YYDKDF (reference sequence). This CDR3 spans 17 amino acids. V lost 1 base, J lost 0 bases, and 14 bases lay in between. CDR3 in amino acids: CATSRGPPGESTDTQYF. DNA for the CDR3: TGTGCCACCAGCAGAGGCCCCCCGGGGGAGAGCACAGATACGCAGTATTTT.

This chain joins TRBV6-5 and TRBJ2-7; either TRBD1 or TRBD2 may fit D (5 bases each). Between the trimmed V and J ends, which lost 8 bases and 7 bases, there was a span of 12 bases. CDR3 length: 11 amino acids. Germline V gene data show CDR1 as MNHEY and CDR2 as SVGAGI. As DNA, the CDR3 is TGTGCCAGCCGTTTGGGGACGGAGCAGTACGTC. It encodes CASRLGTEQYV.

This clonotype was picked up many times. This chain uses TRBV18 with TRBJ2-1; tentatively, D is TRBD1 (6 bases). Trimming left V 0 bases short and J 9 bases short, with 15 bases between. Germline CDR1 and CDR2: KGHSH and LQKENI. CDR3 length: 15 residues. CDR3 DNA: TGTGCCAGCTCACCACCGGTGGCCAGGGGAGTTGAGCAGTTCTTC. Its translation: CASSPPVARGVEQFF.

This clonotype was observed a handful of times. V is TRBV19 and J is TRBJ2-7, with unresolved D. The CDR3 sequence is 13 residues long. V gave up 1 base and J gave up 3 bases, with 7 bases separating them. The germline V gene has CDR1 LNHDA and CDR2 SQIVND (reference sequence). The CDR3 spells CASSIGGGYEQYV. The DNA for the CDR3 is TGTGCCAGTAGTATAGGCGGCGGCTACGAGCAGTACGTC.